There are a few counts of the clone carrying this T cell receptor (beta chain). Antigen: not known. The sample belongs to a study of blood T cells in healthy people across ages. Study-level information: Capture by template switching was about one barcoded beta molecule per two T cells.

The use of a sample-barcoded 5' primer and a J-beta primer mix characterized a second PCR of roughly 7 to 11 cycles. All cDNA molecules were each tagged by a template-switch adaptor with 12 random nucleotides. TCRdb reprocessed the 5' RACE reads via MiXCR and lists one record per CDR3 protein. In the table there are roughly 900,000 distinct CDR3 sequences, 40% to 60% of which are singletons. With V trimmed by 8 bases and J by 7 bases, 9 bases remained unmatched. The CDR3 is 14 residues long. The germline gives CDR1 MDHEN, CDR2 SYDVKM. Regarding the study as a whole: Changes in expanded clonotypes were possibly confounded, as the CMV status of donors was unknown.

The sequenced material came from blood. The gene calls are TRBV28 and TRBJ1-2; 11 bases map to TRBD1. The TCR was taken from a man aged 30 to 45 in good health. The CDR3 sequence is CASGPRDRGAGYTF. In DNA form, the CDR3 reads TGTGCCAGCGGCCCTAGGGACAGGGGGGCTGGCTACACCTTC.